This is a list of T cell receptor beta chains from one sample in a study of vaccination effects on CD4 cells after COVID-19. Clones were read by immunoSEQ multiplex PCR, and TCRdb kept only the in-frame ones, dropping some. Among 65,000 to 90,000 clones listed, around 79% were seen once. The antigens these receptors bind are not known. Specimen: CD4+ T cells from PBMCs cultured with SARS-CoV-2 spike peptides, collected before COVID-19 vaccination. The receptor set was obtained from a human donor who received a COVID-19 vaccine. The CDR3 runs from the conserved cysteine through the conserved F or W. A D gene is named only where the DNA matches it firmly. Some rows mark clone size as missing; the rest say once, few, many or name a class of expanded clone.

abundance: once; j_gene: TRBJ1-2; d_gene: TRBD1; v_gene: TRBV18; CDR3nt: TGTGCCAGCTCACCACCATTTCCACAGGGGACCTATGGCTACACCTTC; CDR3aa: CASSPPFPQGTYGYTF
abundance: few; j_gene: TRBJ2-6; d_gene: .; v_gene: TRBV11-1; CDR3nt: TGTGCCAGCAGCTTAGAAAAGACAGCTGGGGCCAACGTCCTGACTTTC; CDR3aa: CASSLEKTAGANVLTF
abundance: .; j_gene: TRBJ1-2; d_gene: .; v_gene: TRBV6-5; CDR3nt: TGTGCCAGCAGTTACTCGATGAGCCCCTCGTCGAAAGGCTACACCTTC; CDR3aa: CASSYSMSPSSKGYTF
abundance: .; j_gene: TRBJ2-1; d_gene: TRBD1; v_gene: TRBV7-2; CDR3nt: TGTGCCAGCAGCCAGGGACAGGGGTCAAATGAGCAGTTCTTC; CDR3aa: CASSQGQGSNEQFF
abundance: .; j_gene: TRBJ1-1; d_gene: TRBD1; v_gene: TRBV6-5; CDR3nt: TGTGCCAGCAGTTTCCGGGACAGAGTTTACACTGAAGCTTTCTTT; CDR3aa: CASSFRDRVYTEAFF
abundance: .; j_gene: TRBJ2-2; d_gene: .; v_gene: TRBV10-3; CDR3nt: TGTGCCATCAGTGAGTCGGGAAACACCGGGGAGCTGTTTTTT; CDR3aa: CAISESGNTGELFF
abundance: .; j_gene: TRBJ2-1; d_gene: .; v_gene: TRBV12-3/TRBV12-4; CDR3nt: TGTGCCAGCAGCAGTCAGGGGAACGAGCAGTTCTTC; CDR3aa: CASSSQGNEQFF
abundance: .; j_gene: TRBJ1-2; d_gene: .; v_gene: TRBV24-1; CDR3nt: TGTGCCACCTGCCAGCGGGTGAGTTCTAGCTATGGCTACACCTTC; CDR3aa: CATCQRVSSSYGYTF
abundance: .; j_gene: TRBJ1-5; d_gene: .; v_gene: TRBV6-1; CDR3nt: TGTGCCAGCAGTGAAACAAGGGCTGGCAATCAGCCCCAGCATTTT; CDR3aa: CASSETRAGNQPQHF
abundance: few; j_gene: TRBJ1-5; d_gene: .; v_gene: TRBV4-1; CDR3nt: TGCGCCAGCAGCCCACAGGGTTCCAATCAGCCCCAGCATTTT; CDR3aa: CASSPQGSNQPQHF
abundance: .; j_gene: TRBJ1-1; d_gene: .; v_gene: TRBV12-3/TRBV12-4; CDR3nt: TGTGCCAGCAGTTTAGCGGGGTGGACTGAAGCTTTCTTT; CDR3aa: CASSLAGWTEAFF
abundance: .; j_gene: TRBJ2-6; d_gene: .; v_gene: TRBV6-6; CDR3nt: TGTGCCAGCAGACAGGGATCCGGGGCCAACGTCCTGACTTTC; CDR3aa: CASRQGSGANVLTF
abundance: .; j_gene: TRBJ2-5; d_gene: .; v_gene: TRBV9; CDR3nt: TGTGCCAGCAGCGTTCTCTCAGGGAACAGGGCAGAGACCCAGTACTTC; CDR3aa: CASSVLSGNRAETQYF
abundance: .; j_gene: TRBJ1-6; d_gene: .; v_gene: TRBV5-1; CDR3nt: TGCGCCAGCAGCTTGGAACCTAATTCACCCCTCCACTTT; CDR3aa: CASSLEPNSPLHF
abundance: once; j_gene: TRBJ2-2; d_gene: .; v_gene: TRBV27; CDR3nt: TGTGCCAGCAGTAAAAGGGGGGGTATTAAGGGGAACACCGGGGAGCTGTTTTTT; CDR3aa: CASSKRGGIKGNTGELFF
abundance: .; j_gene: TRBJ1-2; d_gene: .; v_gene: TRBV7-2; CDR3nt: TGTGCCAGCAGCTTAGCCGGCGGGTATGGCTACACCTTC; CDR3aa: CASSLAGGYGYTF
abundance: once; j_gene: TRBJ2-1; d_gene: TRBD2; v_gene: TRBV15; CDR3nt: TGTGCCACCAGCAGAGACATATTACCGGGGGGGCGTCGAAATGAGCAGTTCTTC; CDR3aa: CATSRDILPGGRRNEQFF
abundance: .; j_gene: TRBJ2-1; d_gene: TRBD1; v_gene: TRBV5-1; CDR3nt: TGCGCCAGCAGGGTAAGGACAGGGACAGGCTATGATGAGCAGTTCTTC; CDR3aa: CASRVRTGTGYDEQFF